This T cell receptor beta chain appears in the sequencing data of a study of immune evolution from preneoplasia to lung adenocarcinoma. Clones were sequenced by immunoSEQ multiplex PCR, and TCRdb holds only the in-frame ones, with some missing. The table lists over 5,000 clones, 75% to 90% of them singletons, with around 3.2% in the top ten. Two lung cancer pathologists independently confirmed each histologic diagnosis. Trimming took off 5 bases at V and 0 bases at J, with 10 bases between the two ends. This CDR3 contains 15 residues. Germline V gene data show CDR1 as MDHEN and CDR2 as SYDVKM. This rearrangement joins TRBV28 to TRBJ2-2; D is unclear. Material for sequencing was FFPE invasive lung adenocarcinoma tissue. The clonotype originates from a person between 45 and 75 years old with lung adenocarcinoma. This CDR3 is CASSPQTTNTGELFF. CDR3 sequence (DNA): TGTGCCAGCAGTCCACAGACAACGAACACCGGGGAGCTGTTTTTT.